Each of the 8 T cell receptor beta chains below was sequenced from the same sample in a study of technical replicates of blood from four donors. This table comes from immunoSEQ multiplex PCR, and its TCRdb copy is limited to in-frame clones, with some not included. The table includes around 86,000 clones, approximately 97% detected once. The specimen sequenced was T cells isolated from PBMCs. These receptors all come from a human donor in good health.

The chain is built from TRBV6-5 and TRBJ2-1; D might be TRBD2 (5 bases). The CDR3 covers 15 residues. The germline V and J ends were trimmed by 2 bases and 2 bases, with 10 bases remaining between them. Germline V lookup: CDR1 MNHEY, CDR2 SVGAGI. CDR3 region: CASSYGRVTYNEQFF. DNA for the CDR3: TGTGCCAGCAGTTACGGGCGGGTAACCTACAATGAGCAGTTCTTC.

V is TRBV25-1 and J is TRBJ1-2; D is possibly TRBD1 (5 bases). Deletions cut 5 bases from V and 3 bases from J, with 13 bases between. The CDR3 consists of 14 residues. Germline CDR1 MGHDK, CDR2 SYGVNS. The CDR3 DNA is TGTGCCAGCAGTCCTTTAGGGGATTACTATGGCTACACCTTC. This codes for CASSPLGDYYGYTF.

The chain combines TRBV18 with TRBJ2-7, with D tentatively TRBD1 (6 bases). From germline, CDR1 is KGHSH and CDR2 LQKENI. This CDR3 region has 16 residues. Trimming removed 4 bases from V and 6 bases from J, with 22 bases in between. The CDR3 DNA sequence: TGTGCCAGCTCACTAACTTGGGCCTCGGAAGGGGGCGAGCAGTACTTC. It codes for CASSLTWASEGGEQYF.

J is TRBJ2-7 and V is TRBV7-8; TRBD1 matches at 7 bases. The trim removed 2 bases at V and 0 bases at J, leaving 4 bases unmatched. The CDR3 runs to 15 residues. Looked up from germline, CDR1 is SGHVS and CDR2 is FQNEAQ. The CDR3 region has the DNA TGTGCCAGCAGCTTAATGGCAGGGGGCTCCTACGAGCAGTACTTC. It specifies CASSLMAGGSYEQYF.

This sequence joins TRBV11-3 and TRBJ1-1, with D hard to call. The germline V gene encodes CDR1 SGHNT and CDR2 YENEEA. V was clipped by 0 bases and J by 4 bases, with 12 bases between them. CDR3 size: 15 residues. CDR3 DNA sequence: TGTGCCAGCAGCTTAGATCGAGGGCGGGGCACTGAAGCTTTCTTT. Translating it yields CASSLDRGRGTEAFF.

CDR3 sequence (DNA): TGTGCCAGCAGCGCGACAGGGGGTTGGGAGACCCAGTACTTC. Translating it yields CASSATGGWETQYF. The chain combines TRBV9 with TRBJ2-5; 9 nucleotides agree with TRBD1. Trimming took 3 bases from V and 5 from J; bases not matched to a gene: 5. Per germline, CDR1 SGDLS and CDR2 YYNGEE. The CDR3 is 14 residues long.

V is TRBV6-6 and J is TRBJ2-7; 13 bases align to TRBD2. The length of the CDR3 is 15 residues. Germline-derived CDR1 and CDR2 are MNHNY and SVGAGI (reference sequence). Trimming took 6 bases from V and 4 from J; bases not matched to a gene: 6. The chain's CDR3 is CASRGLAGDAYEQYF. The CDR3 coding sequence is TGTGCCAGCAGAGGACTAGCGGGAGATGCTTACGAGCAGTACTTC.

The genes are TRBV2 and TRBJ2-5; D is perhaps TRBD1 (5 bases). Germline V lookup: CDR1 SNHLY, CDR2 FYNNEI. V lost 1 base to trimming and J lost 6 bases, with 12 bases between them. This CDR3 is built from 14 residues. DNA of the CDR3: TGTGCCAGCAGTGAAGAAGGGCAGGGTAAGACCCAGTACTTC. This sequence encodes CASSEEGQGKTQYF.